The clone carrying this TCR beta chain was detected ten times or more. RNA transcripts yielded amplified TCR beta CDR3 regions. With the HTBI primer set, the TCR CDR3 went through a first round of RT-PCR. TCRdb re-derived calls from the multiplex PCR reads in MiXCR, one entry per CDR3 protein. Of a few hundred thousand distinct CDR3 sequences in the sample, roughly an eighth were seen once. CDR3 length: 11 amino acids. The ends were cut back, 0 bases at V and 11 bases at J, with 7 bases in the middle. Germline lookup yields CDR1 MNHNY and CDR2 SVGAGI (reference sequence). These data come from a study of T cells in Graves' hyperthyroidism and ophthalmopathy.

Sample: blood. V and J are TRBV6-6 and TRBJ1-1; D ambiguous. The receptor comes from a woman aged 18-35 years with Graves' hyperthyroidism. The DNA for the CDR3 is TGTGCCAGCAGTTACTCTTTTGGGGCTTTCTTT. This gives the protein CASSYSFGAFF.